The next 32 T cell receptor beta chains were all read from a single sample in a study of T cell responses to AZD1222 COVID-19 vaccine. TCRdb's table, derived via immunoSEQ multiplex PCR, lists solely in-frame clones and lacks some. The sample carries approximately 150,000 clones, 80% to 95% recorded once. Sequenced here: peripheral blood, sampled on day 0 of AZD1222 vaccination. Receptors were obtained from an adult in good health.

This clone is medium-sized. The chain uses TRBV27 and TRBJ2-1; D gene ambiguous. Germline V gene lookup returns CDR1 MNHEY and CDR2 SMNVEV (reference sequence). The V and J ends lost 8 bases and 0 bases respectively, with 14 bases between them. The CDR3 loop spans 15 amino acids. CDR3 region: CASHSGGSSYNEQFF. CDR3 nucleotides: TGTGCCAGCCATTCTGGCGGAAGCTCCTACAATGAGCAGTTCTTC.

The J gene is TRBJ2-5, the V gene TRBV10-3, with no clear D. The germline V gene encodes CDR1 ENHRY and CDR2 SYGVKD. V was shortened by 0 bases and J by 2 bases, with 13 bases between the two germline ends. CDR3 length: 16 residues. The CDR3 DNA reads as TGTGCCATCAGTGAGTCGATCAGCAACCCACAAGAGACCCAGTACTTC. Protein: CAISESISNPQETQYF.

V is TRBV2 and J is TRBJ1-6; D remains ambiguous. This CDR3 contains 13 residues. Germline CDR1 SNHLY, CDR2 FYNNEI. The ends were cut back, 4 bases at V and 9 bases at J, with 10 bases in the middle. CDR3 in amino acids: CASSARWGSPLHF. Here the CDR3 DNA reads TGTGCCAGCAGTGCCCGATGGGGTTCACCCCTCCACTTT.

The rearrangement joins TRBV10-3 to TRBJ2-3; D is uncertain. V was pared by 3 bases and J by 0 bases, with 4 bases between. The CDR3 is 13 residues long. Germline CDR1 and CDR2: ENHRY and SYGVKD. This CDR3 is CAISERSTDTQYF. CDR3 DNA sequence: TGTGCCATCAGTGAACGGAGCACAGATACGCAGTATTTT.

J is TRBJ2-1 and V is TRBV27; no clear D. The length of the CDR3 is 14 residues. V was pared by 0 bases and J by 10 bases, with 13 bases between. In germline, CDR1 is MNHEY, CDR2 SMNVEV (reference sequence). This chain's CDR3 is CASSLSSLGNEQFF. In DNA form, the CDR3 reads TGTGCCAGCAGTTTATCGAGCCTGGGGAACGAGCAGTTCTTC.

CDR3 nucleotide sequence: TGTGCCAGCAGCCAAGATCCCAAGAACACTGAAGCTTTCTTT. Protein: CASSQDPKNTEAFF. The chain employs TRBV4-2 and TRBJ1-1; D is ambiguous. Looked up from germline, CDR1 is LGHNA and CDR2 is YNFKEQ. This CDR3 has 14 residues. V lost 0 bases and J lost 1, with 6 bases in between.

On this clone: The same CDR3 arises from other DNA sequences in this sample as well. The chain couples TRBV5-8 to TRBJ2-3, with 10 bases that match TRBD2. V trimming: 7 bases; J trimming: 6 bases; junction bases outside the gene matches: 5. Germline V gene sequence: CDR1 SGHTS, CDR2 YDEGEE. The CDR3 length is 13 residues. The CDR3, as DNA: TGTGCCAGCTTAGCGGGGGGTTTGGATACGCAGTATTTT. This sequence encodes CASLAGGLDTQYF.

The rearrangement joins TRBV7-9 to TRBJ2-3; 10 bases match TRBD2. Germline CDR1 and CDR2: SEHNR and FQNEAQ (reference sequence). V was clipped by 7 bases and J by 4 bases; unmatched bases: 8. The CDR3 totals 15 residues. This chain's CDR3 is CASTPWGTSADTQYF. For the CDR3, the DNA is TGTGCCAGCACCCCTTGGGGGACTAGCGCAGATACGCAGTATTTT.

The chain carries TRBV6-6 and TRBJ1-2; no reliable D call. The CDR3 is 12 amino acids. Germline assignment: CDR1 MNHNY and CDR2 SVGAGI (reference sequence). V was pared by 4 bases and J by 4 bases, with 7 bases between. This chain's CDR3 is CASSSGSYGYTF. CDR3 bases: TGTGCCAGCAGTTCAGGAAGCTATGGCTACACCTTC.

This clone was detected a few times. V usage is TRBV6-2 or TRBV6-3 and J usage is TRBJ2-7; 10 nucleotides align to TRBD1. Germline CDR1 is MNHEY and CDR2 is SVGEGT. V trimming: 5 bases; J trimming: 4 bases; junction bases outside the gene matches: 5. The CDR3 has 14 amino acids. The CDR3 nucleotides read TGTGCCAGCAGTCCGACAGGGGGCCCTTACGAGCAGTACTTC. Protein: CASSPTGGPYEQYF.

The chain combines TRBV28 with TRBJ2-7, with 11 positions matching TRBD2. The CDR3 totals 15 residues. V trimming: 7 bases; J trimming: 2 bases; junction bases outside the gene matches: 7. Looked up from germline, CDR1 is MDHEN and CDR2 is SYDVKM. Here the CDR3 DNA reads TGTGCCAGCAACTCTCTAGCGGGAGGTGCCTACGAGCAGTACTTC. As protein: CASNSLAGGAYEQYF.

The rearrangement links TRBV21-1 to TRBJ2-3; TRBD1, the D gene given by the table, was not confirmed from the DNA. TRBV21-1 is recorded as a pseudogene. The CDR3 consists of 20 residues. The CDR3 bases are TGTGCCAGCAGCACCCGGGGACAGGGGAAGGGGGGCAGGACAGCAGATACGCAGTATTTT. It encodes CASSTRGQGKGGRTADTQYF.

V usage is TRBV9 and J usage is TRBJ1-1; D uncertain. The germline V and J ends were trimmed by 4 bases and 4 bases, with 17 bases remaining between them. Germline loops: CDR1 SGDLS, CDR2 YYNGEE. The CDR3 loop spans 15 amino acids. Written as DNA, the CDR3 is TGTGCCAGCAGCCCAAGATGGGGTAGCGGCACTGAAGCTTTCTTT. Encoded protein: CASSPRWGSGTEAFF.

This sequence joins TRBV11-2 and TRBJ2-2; 9 bases map to TRBD2. CDR3 length: 16 residues. CDR1 is SGHAT, CDR2 FQNNGV, per germline. V was clipped by 6 bases and J by 5 bases; unmatched bases: 10. The CDR3 DNA reads as TGTGCCAGCAGTCGTAGCGGGAGCTTCTTGACCGGGGAGCTGTTTTTT. The encoded protein is CASSRSGSFLTGELFF.

The chain couples TRBV2 to TRBJ2-3; D is uncertain. Germline V CDR1 and CDR2: SNHLY, FYNNEI. Trimming cost V 4 bases and J 6 bases, with 14 bases left between them. The CDR3 loop spans 14 amino acids. CDR3: CASSAGLAADTQYF. The CDR3, as DNA: TGTGCCAGCAGTGCTGGGCTGGCCGCCGATACGCAGTATTTT.

This clone was observed a single time. The CDR3 nucleotides are TGTGCCAGCAGTTACGGTCGGCTAAATTCACCCCTCCACTTT. This sequence encodes CASSYGRLNSPLHF. This chain joins TRBV6-5 and TRBJ1-6; D ambiguous. This CDR3 is built from 14 residues. V was cut by 2 bases and J by 7 bases, with 9 bases left in between. CDR1 MNHEY and CDR2 SVGAGI come from the germline V gene.

The CDR3 bases are TGTGCCAGCAGTTACCGGGGGACGAGTAACACTGAAGCTTTCTTT. It translates to CASSYRGTSNTEAFF. This chain uses TRBV6-5 with TRBJ1-1; possibly TRBD1 for D (5 bases). The germline gives CDR1 MNHEY, CDR2 SVGAGI. The V gene lost 2 bases and the J gene lost 2 bases, with 12 bases spanning the gap. This CDR3 comprises 15 residues.

CDR3 sequence: CASSRPGTGTGELFF. CDR3 DNA sequence: TGTGCCAGCAGCCGTCCCGGGACAGGGACCGGGGAGCTGTTTTTT. The chain carries TRBV5-6 and TRBJ2-2; 9 bases fit TRBD1. V was pared by 4 bases and J by 5 bases, with 6 bases of the junction left unmatched. Germline V gene lookup returns CDR1 SGHDT and CDR2 YYEEEE. There are 15 residues in the CDR3. Drawing the rest from reference TRBV5-6 and TRBJ2-2, the complete variable domain is DAGVTQSPTHLIKTRGQQVTLRCSPKSGHDTVSWYQQALGQGPQFIFQYYEEEERQRGNFPDRFSGHQFPNYSSELNVNALLLGDSALYLCASSRPGTGTGELFFGEGSRLTVL.

This clone was counted only a few times. The chain is built from TRBV19 and TRBJ1-4; D possibly corresponds to TRBD1 (6 bases). Deletions cut 7 bases from V and 5 bases from J, with 14 bases between. The germline CDR1 and CDR2 sequences are LNHDA and SQIVND (reference sequence). This CDR3 has 14 amino acids. The CDR3 DNA sequence: TGTGCCAGTATTGGAGGGGGTGGGAATGAAAAACTGTTTTTT. Its protein product is CASIGGGGNEKLFF.

V is TRBV9 and J is TRBJ1-2; unclear D gene. Germline V CDR1 and CDR2: SGDLS, YYNGEE. The CDR3 runs 18 residues. The germline V and J ends were trimmed by 0 bases and 6 bases, with 24 bases remaining between them. CDR3 residues: CASSVVRGPEVRGNGYTF. CDR3 DNA sequence: TGTGCCAGCAGCGTAGTTAGAGGCCCCGAAGTACGGGGTAATGGCTACACCTTC.

The chain joins TRBV19 to TRBJ2-3, with D hard to call. The V end lost 5 bases, the J end lost 4 bases, and 4 bases lay between the germline ends. CDR1 and CDR2 from the germline V gene are LNHDA and SQIVND (reference sequence). This CDR3 comprises 11 residues. CDR3 nucleotide sequence: TGTGCCAGTAGTCTATCAGATACGCAGTATTTT. Protein sequence: CASSLSDTQYF.

For this clone: Other DNA variants within this sample encode the same CDR3. This chain connects TRBV2 to TRBJ1-5, with TRBD1 matching over 7 bases. Germline V gives CDR1 SNHLY, CDR2 FYNNEI. After removal of 1 base from V and 4 bases from J, the junction contained 1 base not matched to a gene. The CDR3 sequence is 14 residues long. The CDR3 protein is CASSEGTGNQPQHF. The CDR3 DNA is TGTGCCAGCAGTGAAGGGACAGGTAATCAGCCCCAGCATTTT.

The chain joins TRBV7-9 to TRBJ1-1; possible D gene TRBD1, 6 bases. The germline V gene has CDR1 SEHNR and CDR2 FQNEAQ (reference sequence). The CDR3 is 14 amino acids. The germline V and J ends were trimmed by 6 bases and 4 bases, with 15 bases remaining between them. For the CDR3, the DNA is TGTGCCAGCAGACTAGGGAGGGGGGGCACTGAAGCTTTCTTT. Protein: CASRLGRGGTEAFF.

The CDR3 is CASSTGHSYTF. The CDR3 DNA sequence: TGTGCCAGCAGCACAGGGCACAGCTACACCTTC. The rearrangement joins TRBV7-9 to TRBJ1-2, with a weak D call TRBD1 (6 bases). CDR3 size: 11 residues. Germline CDR1 SEHNR, CDR2 FQNEAQ (reference sequence). Trimming took off 5 bases at V and 9 bases at J, with 10 bases between the two ends.

The chain uses TRBV10-3 and TRBJ2-7; 8 bases line up with TRBD1. CDR3 length equals 14 residues. Germline trimming cut 8 bases from V and 1 base from J; bases unmatched to any gene: 7. The germline V gene encodes CDR1 ENHRY and CDR2 SYGVKD. The CDR3 region is CAIARTGGSYEQYF. CDR3 nucleotides: TGTGCCATCGCCAGAACAGGGGGATCCTACGAGCAGTACTTC.

This clone has only a few counts. V and J are TRBV6-5 and TRBJ2-2; a weak D match, TRBD1 (5 bases). This CDR3 spans 15 amino acids. V dropped 6 bases and J dropped 9 bases, with 20 bases sitting between them. CDR1 is MNHEY, CDR2 SVGAGI, per germline. CDR3 coding DNA: TGTGCCAGCAGGAAGACAGCCGCGGATGTCAGGGAGCTGTTTTTT. It codes for CASRKTAADVRELFF.

The DNA of the CDR3 is TGTGCCAGTAGTAGGCAGGGAAAGAACACTGAAGCTTTCTTT. Amino acid sequence: CASSRQGKNTEAFF. The chain carries TRBV19 and TRBJ1-1, with D possibly TRBD1 on 5 matching bases. CDR1 is LNHDA, CDR2 SQIVND, per germline (reference sequence). Trimming removed 4 bases from V and 1 base from J, with 10 bases in between. CDR3 length: 14 amino acids.

The chain joins TRBV29-1 to TRBJ2-7; perhaps TRBD1 as D (6 bases). In germline, CDR1 is SQVTM, CDR2 ANQGSEA. The length of the CDR3 is 14 residues. Trimming stripped 5 bases from V and 0 bases from J, with 14 bases between. The CDR3 here is CSVPKTGSSYEQYF. CDR3 in DNA: TGCAGCGTTCCTAAGACAGGTAGCTCCTACGAGCAGTACTTC.

V is TRBV27 and J is TRBJ2-3; D remains unclear. Trimming cost V 0 bases and J 2 bases, with 6 bases left between them. The CDR3 contains 14 residues. Germline V gene lookup returns CDR1 MNHEY and CDR2 SMNVEV (reference sequence). Here the CDR3 reads CASSLSDPTDTQYF. The CDR3 region has the DNA TGTGCCAGCAGTTTATCGGACCCCACAGATACGCAGTATTTT.

This sequence joins TRBV29-1 and TRBJ2-7, with D uncertain. Germline V lookup: CDR1 SQVTM, CDR2 ANQGSEA. V shed 0 bases and J shed 2 bases, with 8 bases lying between them. The CDR3 has 13 residues. This CDR3 is CSVEDIQTYEQYF. CDR3 coding DNA: TGCAGCGTTGAAGATATACAGACCTACGAGCAGTACTTC.

The genes are TRBV27 and TRBJ1-1; D is unclear. V dropped 7 bases and J dropped 0 bases, with 12 bases sitting between them. In germline, CDR1 is MNHEY, CDR2 SMNVEV (reference sequence). This CDR3 is 14 amino acids long. The CDR3 DNA is TGTGCCAGCATAACCCGGGCCCTGAACACTGAAGCTTTCTTT. Translated: CASITRALNTEAFF.

This chain links TRBV12-3 or TRBV12-4 with TRBJ2-2; D is unclear. V was cut by 4 bases and J by 8 bases, with 8 bases left in between. The CDR3 is 12 residues long. CDR3 sequence reads: CASSWRAGELFF. The CDR3 DNA reads as TGTGCCAGCAGTTGGAGAGCTGGGGAGCTGTTTTTT.